These 31 T cell receptor beta chains were all obtained from the same sample, sequenced in a study of human T cells and chemical hapten exposure. Each CDR3 protein gets one entry after TCRdb re-called the RACE reads with MiXCR. The sample records approximately 90,000 distinct CDR3 sequences, roughly a quarter being singletons. Specified time point: patch test 3, about 24 weeks after DPC sensitization. Treatment reported: therapeutic diphenylcyclopropenone sensitization with weekly scalp DPC. Sample: whole blood, taken in connection with sensitization to the hapten diphenylcyclopropenone (DPC). The receptor source for this set is a man in his forties or fifties with alopecia areata. Some clones in this sample may be carry-over from other donors' samples.

This clonotype was seen a few times. The CDR3 sequence: CSARAHRTSGMRNEQFF. As DNA, the CDR3 is TGCAGTGCTAGAGCCCACCGAACTAGCGGGATGAGGAATGAGCAGTTCTTC. This chain joins TRBV20-1 and TRBJ2-1, with 10 bases aligning to TRBD2. The CDR3 length is 17 residues. Germline assignment: CDR1 DFQATT and CDR2 SNEGSKA (reference sequence). The trim removed 1 base at V and 7 bases at J, leaving 13 bases unmatched.

The chain uses TRBV27 and TRBJ2-3; TRBD2 might be the D (5 bases). This CDR3 is 17 amino acids long. V was trimmed by 3 bases and J by 2 bases, leaving 18 bases between them. Germline lookup yields CDR1 MNHEY and CDR2 SMNVEV (reference sequence). CDR3 coding DNA: TGTGCCAGCAGTTTGAAGGCCGGCAGAGGGTTCACAGATACGCAGTATTTT. It is translated as CASSLKAGRGFTDTQYF.

This clonotype was counted a few times. The J gene is TRBJ1-5, the V gene TRBV7-2; D gene ambiguous. The CDR3 runs to 13 residues. V was trimmed by 8 bases and J by 7 bases, leaving 15 bases between them. Germline V lookup: CDR1 SGHTA, CDR2 FQGNSA. CDR3 region: CASGMDLAQPQHF. The CDR3 DNA reads as TGTGCCAGCGGTATGGACCTTGCCCAGCCCCAGCATTTT.

This clonotype was detected a few times. The genes are TRBV4-1 and TRBJ2-3, with 12 nucleotides matching TRBD2. The CDR3 totals 16 residues. V trimming: 6 bases; J trimming: 0 bases; junction bases outside the gene matches: 4. The germline gives CDR1 MGHRA, CDR2 YSYEKL. CDR3 in amino acids: CASRRTSGTSTDTQYF. The CDR3 DNA reads as TGCGCCAGCAGGCGGACTAGCGGGACTAGCACAGATACGCAGTATTTT.

The chain links TRBV20-1 to TRBJ2-7; tentative D call: TRBD1 (8 bases). This CDR3 is built from 13 residues. Trimming removed 5 bases from V and 6 bases from J, with 17 bases in between. Germline CDR1 and CDR2: DFQATT and SNEGSKA (reference sequence). The chain's CDR3 is CSAARGDRFEQYF. DNA for the CDR3: TGCAGTGCTGCTCGGGGGGACAGGTTCGAGCAGTACTTC.

The chain has TRBV6-5 and TRBJ1-5; 7 nucleotides match TRBD1. Germline lookup yields CDR1 MNHEY and CDR2 SVGAGI. The ends lost 4 bases at V and 7 bases at J; junction bases unmatched: 7. The CDR3 runs to 14 residues. This chain's CDR3 is CASSSGQARQPQHF. The DNA for the CDR3 is TGTGCCAGCAGTTCCGGACAGGCCCGACAGCCCCAGCATTTT.

CDR3 residues: CASSYSTGAEAFF. Here the CDR3 DNA reads TGTGCCAGCAGTTACTCGACAGGGGCCGAAGCTTTCTTT. This chain joins TRBV6-5 and TRBJ1-1; 8 bases align to TRBD1. V shed 0 bases and J 8 bases; nucleotides not matched to a gene: 2. Germline V gives CDR1 MNHEY, CDR2 SVGAGI. The CDR3 sequence is 13 residues long.

The chain links TRBV12-3 or TRBV12-4 to TRBJ2-2, with D possibly TRBD2 on 6 matching bases. Trimming cost V 3 bases and J 4 bases, with 12 bases left between them. The CDR3 is 15 residues long. The CDR3 DNA reads TGTGCCAGCAGTTTCTCCGGGAGAGGCACCGGGGAGCTGTTTTTT. This encodes CASSFSGRGTGELFF.

This clonotype was seen a handful of times. V is TRBV7-9 and J is TRBJ2-5, with TRBD1 matching 10 bases. The CDR3 is 17 residues long. With 4 bases clipped from V and 6 bases from J, the junction kept 14 bases outside the gene matches. Per germline, CDR1 SEHNR and CDR2 FQNEAQ (reference sequence). CDR3 region: CASSSNAGTGERKTQYF. CDR3 bases: TGTGCCAGCAGCTCCAATGCCGGGACAGGGGAAAGAAAGACCCAGTACTTC.

The chain has TRBV6-6 and TRBJ2-1, with a possible D match to TRBD1 (5 bases). Germline assignment: CDR1 MNHNY and CDR2 SVGAGI (reference sequence). The CDR3 covers 16 residues. V lost 8 bases to trimming and J lost 4 bases, with 21 bases between them. The DNA of the CDR3 is TGTGCCAGCCTATGGACAAGGGCCTCCTCTTACAATGAGCAGTTCTTC. This translates into CASLWTRASSYNEQFF.

This clonotype has just a few counts. The V and J genes are TRBV28 and TRBJ2-1; 7 nucleotides line up with TRBD2. Germline V lookup: CDR1 MDHEN, CDR2 SYDVKM. V gave up 8 bases and J gave up 11 bases; unmatched junction bases: 3. This CDR3 contains 10 residues. The CDR3 DNA reads TGTGCCAGCGGCGGGGGTAAGCAGTTCTTC. Translated: CASGGGKQFF.

This rearrangement joins TRBV5-6 to TRBJ2-1; D perhaps matches TRBD1 (6 bases). This CDR3 region has 13 residues. V was shortened by 3 bases and J by 8 bases, with 12 bases between the two germline ends. The germline V gene has CDR1 SGHDT and CDR2 YYEEEE. The CDR3 DNA reads TGTGCCAGCAGCTGGAAGTCAGGGGATGAGCAGTTCTTC. Translation: CASSWKSGDEQFF.

The rearrangement joins TRBV7-9 to TRBJ2-1; 7 positions match TRBD2. Germline values: CDR1 SEHNR, CDR2 FQNEAQ (reference sequence). The junction had 6 bases not matched to a gene; V was cut back by 0 bases and J by 4 bases. The CDR3 is 16 residues long. CDR3 DNA sequence: TGTGCCAGCAGCTTAGCCCGGGCGGGGGAGTACAATGAGCAGTTCTTC. Translation gives CASSLARAGEYNEQFF.

This clonotype was seen a few times. V gene TRBV10-3 combines with J gene TRBJ1-2; unclear D gene. This CDR3 spans 13 amino acids. Germline lookup yields CDR1 ENHRY and CDR2 SYGVKD. Trimming cost V 0 bases and J 6 bases, with 8 bases left between them. The CDR3 coding sequence is TGTGCCATCAGTGAGTCGGCAGGTCATGGCTACACCTTC. This codes for CAISESAGHGYTF.

The V gene is TRBV7-2, the J gene TRBJ2-7, with D uncertain. The CDR3 spans 12 residues. Trimming pared 4 bases from V and 4 bases from J, leaving 8 bases between. Germline lookup yields CDR1 SGHTA and CDR2 FQGNSA. CDR3 coding DNA: TGTGCCAGCAGCTCGCAGGATTACGAGCAGTACTTC. Protein sequence: CASSSQDYEQYF.

This clonotype appeared a few times. CDR3 loop: CSAPGALTSEQYF. CDR3 nucleotides: TGCAGTGCTCCTGGCGCTCTCACCTCCGAGCAGTACTTC. The chain recombines TRBV20-1 with TRBJ2-7; the D is unclear. The CDR3 spans 13 residues. The germline CDR1 and CDR2 sequences are DFQATT and SNEGSKA (reference sequence). V was shortened by 5 bases and J by 6 bases, with 17 bases between the two germline ends.

The genes are TRBV28 and TRBJ2-7, with D perhaps assigned TRBD1 or TRBD2 (5 bases each). This CDR3 comprises 11 residues. Trimming took off 3 bases at V and 6 bases at J, with 6 bases between the two ends. Germline CDR1 and CDR2: MDHEN and SYDVKM. The CDR3, as DNA: TGTGCCAGCAGTTTCGGGGCCGAGCAGTACTTC. Protein: CASSFGAEQYF.

This chain uses TRBV9 with TRBJ1-1, with 9 bases fitting TRBD1. The CDR3 has 14 amino acids. The trim removed 3 bases at V and 4 bases at J, leaving 4 bases unmatched. From germline, CDR1 is SGDLS and CDR2 YYNGEE. The CDR3: CASSGQGGGTEAFF. The CDR3 DNA sequence: TGTGCCAGCAGCGGACAGGGGGGAGGCACTGAAGCTTTCTTT.

This clonotype has a count of ten or more. CDR3 region: CASSSGPLEQYF. CDR3 nucleotides: TGTGCCAGCAGTTCGGGACCTCTTGAGCAGTACTTC. This chain links TRBV12-3 or TRBV12-4 with TRBJ2-7; D is perhaps TRBD1 or TRBD2 (5 bases each). CDR3 length equals 12 residues. Trimming left V 4 bases short and J 7 bases short, with 11 bases between.

The chain employs TRBV18 and TRBJ1-5; D perhaps matches TRBD1 (6 bases). This CDR3 spans 17 amino acids. Germline CDR1 KGHSH, CDR2 LQKENI. Deletions cut 3 bases from V and 0 bases from J, with 15 bases between. CDR3 loop: CASSPGTRLYSNQPQHF. The CDR3 DNA is TGTGCCAGCTCACCCGGGACAAGACTTTATAGCAATCAGCCCCAGCATTTT.

This clonotype was recorded many times. The J gene is TRBJ2-2, the V gene TRBV29-1; D possibly uses TRBD1 or TRBD2 (5 bases each). The V end lost 8 bases, the J end lost 1 base, and 23 bases lay between the germline ends. The CDR3 consists of 17 residues. CDR1 and CDR2 (germline): SQVTM, ANQGSEA. The CDR3 coding sequence is TGCAGCCCTCGGCCGGGGCCCAGGCCTAAGAACACCGGGGAGCTGTTTTTT. The encoded protein is CSPRPGPRPKNTGELFF.

V and J are TRBV28 and TRBJ1-5; TRBD1 agrees at 8 bases. V shed 5 bases, J shed 5 bases, and the junction held 8 bases outside the gene matches. The CDR3 extends over 15 amino acids. Germline V gene lookup returns CDR1 MDHEN and CDR2 SYDVKM. CDR3 region: CASSHEGTGYQPQHF. In DNA, the CDR3 is TGTGCCAGCAGTCACGAGGGGACAGGTTATCAGCCCCAGCATTTT.

This clonotype was seen a few times. The rearrangement joins TRBV12-3 or TRBV12-4 to TRBJ1-1; D not certain. The CDR3 has 13 residues. Trimming took off 3 bases at V and 5 bases at J, with 10 bases between the two ends. This CDR3 is CASSLGWATEAFF. The DNA for the CDR3 is TGTGCCAGCAGTTTGGGGTGGGCGACTGAAGCTTTCTTT.

This chain joins TRBV3-1 and TRBJ2-5, with TRBD1 matching 9 bases. The CDR3 consists of 14 residues. The trim removed 0 bases at V and 5 bases at J, leaving 1 base unmatched. CDR1 and CDR2 (germline): LGHDT, YNNKEL (reference sequence). CDR3 sequence reads: CASSQETGGETQYF. CDR3 bases: TGTGCCAGCAGCCAAGAGACAGGGGGGGAGACCCAGTACTTC.

The V gene is TRBV28, the J gene TRBJ2-7; 9 bases map to TRBD1. This CDR3 contains 16 residues. J gave up 1 base and V 4 bases, and 8 bases lay outside the gene matches. In germline, CDR1 is MDHEN, CDR2 SYDVKM. The CDR3 reads CASSSPGTGPSYEQYF. For the CDR3, the DNA is TGTGCCAGCAGTTCACCTGGGACAGGGCCTTCCTACGAGCAGTACTTC.

The V call is TRBV6-5, the J call TRBJ2-1, with 7 bases fitting TRBD1. Per the germline V gene, CDR1 is MNHEY and CDR2 is SVGAGI. Trimming removed 0 bases from V and 5 bases from J; junction bases left unmatched: 7. The CDR3 sequence is 16 residues long. The DNA for the CDR3 is TGTGCCAGCAGTTACTCGTGGGACAGAAACAACAATGAGCAGTTCTTC. Its translation: CASSYSWDRNNNEQFF.

The chain joins TRBV28 to TRBJ2-7; no definite D call. Trimming pared 4 bases from V and 3 bases from J, leaving 13 bases between. Germline V gene sequence: CDR1 MDHEN, CDR2 SYDVKM. CDR3 length: 14 residues. CDR3 in DNA: TGTGCCAGCAGTTCAACAGCCTTCCTCTACGAGCAGTACTTC. It specifies CASSSTAFLYEQYF.

The CDR3 nucleotides read TGTGCCAGCAGTAGGACAGGGATGGGCTATGAGCAGTTCTTC. This gives the protein CASSRTGMGYEQFF. V is TRBV2 and J is TRBJ2-1; 8 nucleotides line up with TRBD1. Germline assignment: CDR1 SNHLY and CDR2 FYNNEI. V was pared by 5 bases and J by 8 bases, with 8 bases of the junction left unmatched. The CDR3 has 14 amino acids.

This clonotype was observed at least ten times. The rearrangement joins TRBV4-1 to TRBJ1-4; D gene unclear. The CDR3 covers 18 residues. V was trimmed by 0 bases and J by 3 bases, leaving 17 bases between them. From germline, CDR1 is MGHRA and CDR2 YSYEKL. The CDR3 reads CASSQDLGASRSNEKLFF. The DNA for the CDR3 is TGCGCCAGCAGCCAAGATCTAGGCGCTTCAAGGTCTAATGAAAAACTGTTTTTT.

This clonotype has only a few counts. This chain uses TRBV6-5 with TRBJ2-1, with TRBD2 matching 14 bases. Germline V gene lookup returns CDR1 MNHEY and CDR2 SVGAGI. The CDR3 is made up of 16 amino acids. V was pared by 6 bases and J by 10 bases, with 11 bases of the junction left unmatched. Here the CDR3 DNA reads TGTGCCAGCAGACCCCTACCGGGACTAGCGGGAGACGAGCAGTTCTTC. Encoded protein: CASRPLPGLAGDEQFF.

In this sample, this clonotype turned up a few times. CDR3 region: CASSQHTGELFF. CDR3 bases: TGTGCCAGCAGCCAACACACCGGGGAGCTGTTTTTT. The chain employs TRBV5-5 and TRBJ2-2, with unresolved D. The CDR3 runs 12 residues. V shed 4 bases and J shed 3 bases, with 4 bases lying between them. CDR1 SGHKS and CDR2 YYEKEE come from the germline V gene (reference sequence).